Presented here are 30 T cell receptor beta chains from one specimen sequenced in a study of cytomegalovirus exposure and HLA in healthy donors. The PCR employed 60 Vbeta primers together with 13 Jbeta primers. Using immunoSEQ multiplex PCR, the repertoire was profiled, and TCRdb retains in-frame clones only, with some absent. The table has tens of thousands of clones, around 84% seen once. What was sequenced was PBMCs. The receptors come from a human donor in good health.

Here the CDR3 DNA reads TGTGCCAGCAGCTTAAAGGCGGGAGGGAGCACAGATACGCAGTATTTT. Protein sequence: CASSLKAGGSTDTQYF. The V call is TRBV7-2, the J call TRBJ2-3; 9 nucleotides line up with TRBD2. The CDR3 runs 16 residues. V shed 2 bases and J 0 bases; nucleotides not matched to a gene: 3. The germline gives CDR1 SGHTA, CDR2 FQGNSA.

The V and J genes are TRBV19 and TRBJ2-2; TRBD2 matches 9 bases. The ends lost 3 bases at V and 0 bases at J; junction bases unmatched: 5. CDR1 and CDR2 from the germline V gene are LNHDA and SQIVND (reference sequence). This CDR3 is 17 amino acids long. The CDR3 DNA sequence: TGTGCCAGTAGTATCGGTGCGGGAGGGCCGAACACCGGGGAGCTGTTTTTT. This encodes CASSIGAGGPNTGELFF.

The gene calls are TRBV7-3 and TRBJ2-5, with a tentative D call TRBD2 (5 bases). V lost 5 bases, J lost 2 bases, and 12 bases lay in between. The CDR3 is 14 amino acids. Germline V CDR1 and CDR2: SGHTA, FQGTGA. The CDR3 reads CASSPTGLQETQYF. The CDR3 DNA reads TGTGCCAGCAGCCCCACCGGACTGCAAGAGACCCAGTACTTC.

This chain joins TRBV27 and TRBJ2-7, with TRBD2 matching 10 bases. The germline V gene encodes CDR1 MNHEY and CDR2 SMNVEV (reference sequence). J was trimmed by 2 bases and V by 10 bases; bases with no gene match: 11. This CDR3 comprises 15 residues. In DNA form, the CDR3 reads TGTGCCACCCGACGCCTAGCGGGAGCTACCTACGAGCAGTACTTC. As protein: CATRRLAGATYEQYF.

V gene TRBV9 combines with J gene TRBJ2-5; 9 bases line up with TRBD1. Gene TRBJ2-7 matches the end of the DNA better, so the J call may be wrong. This CDR3 has 17 amino acids. Per germline, CDR1 SGDLS and CDR2 YYNGEE. The CDR3 region has the DNA TGTGCCAGCAGCGCGACCGGGACAGGGATAACCCAATACGAGCAGTACTTC. Its translation: CASSATGTGITQYEQYF.

The V gene is TRBV18, the J gene TRBJ2-5; D not resolved. Per germline, CDR1 KGHSH and CDR2 LQKENI. V was cut by 3 bases and J by 1 base, with 9 bases left in between. The CDR3 has 14 residues. In DNA, the CDR3 is TGTGCCAGCTCACCTCGGAGAGCCCAAGAGACCCAGTACTTC. This sequence encodes CASSPRRAQETQYF. Supplemented by reference TRBV18 and TRBJ2-5, the full variable domain reads NAGVMQNPRHLVRRRGQEARLRCSPMKGHSHVYWYRQLPEEGLKFMVYLQKENIIDESGMPKERFSAEFPKEGPSILRIQQVVRGDSAAYFCASSPRRAQETQYFGPGTRLLVL.

The gene calls are TRBV15 and TRBJ1-1; tentatively, D is TRBD1 (6 bases). The V and J ends lost 2 bases and 5 bases respectively, with 6 bases between them. The CDR3 contains 12 residues. The V gene's germline CDR1 is LNHNV and CDR2 YYDKDF (reference sequence). The chain's CDR3 is CATSRQGTEAFF. The CDR3 DNA is TGTGCCACCAGCAGACAGGGGACTGAAGCTTTCTTT.

The chain joins TRBV6-4 to TRBJ2-7; possible D gene TRBD2, 7 bases. This CDR3 has 15 amino acids. V lost 5 bases to trimming and J lost 2 bases, with 16 bases between them. Germline V CDR1 and CDR2: MRHNA, SNTAGT. For the CDR3, the DNA is TGTGCCAGCAGTCCCTTGGCGGGGGCTACCTACGAGCAGTACTTC. Translation: CASSPLAGATYEQYF.

This rearrangement joins TRBV2 to TRBJ2-2; TRBD1 matches at 7 bases. The trim removed 6 bases at V and 9 bases at J, leaving 4 bases unmatched. The V gene's germline CDR1 is SNHLY and CDR2 FYNNEI. The CDR3 covers 12 residues. The CDR3 sequence: CASSGTVRELFF. The CDR3 coding sequence is TGTGCCAGCAGCGGGACAGTCAGGGAGCTGTTTTTT.

The CDR3 nucleotides are TGTGCCAGCAGCCAAGGGCCGGGACTAGCGGGGGGAGGCTCCTACAATGAGCAGTTCTTC. It specifies CASSQGPGLAGGGSYNEQFF. The rearrangement links TRBV4-2 to TRBJ2-1; 15 bases line up with TRBD2. Germline V CDR1 and CDR2: LGHNA, YNFKEQ. The CDR3 has 20 residues. The ends lost 1 base at V and 0 bases at J; junction bases unmatched: 7.

A remark on this clone: Other DNA variants within this sample encode the same CDR3. V usage is TRBV27 and J usage is TRBJ2-7, with a tentative D call TRBD2 (5 bases). The CDR3 spans 12 residues. The ends were cut back, 5 bases at V and 7 bases at J, with 12 bases in the middle. Germline CDR1 reads MNHEY; CDR2 reads SMNVEV (reference sequence). CDR3 loop: CASSPPTGEQYF. The CDR3 bases are TGTGCCAGCAGTCCGCCGACGGGGGAGCAGTACTTC.

The chain combines TRBV7-2 with TRBJ1-1; D is unclear. The CDR3 spans 13 residues. The germline V gene has CDR1 SGHTA and CDR2 FQGNSA. V was shortened by 3 bases and J by 3 bases, with 8 bases between the two germline ends. The CDR3 nucleotides read TGTGCCAGCAGCTTTGGGCAGCACACTGAAGCTTTCTTT. Translated: CASSFGQHTEAFF.

The chain uses TRBV7-2 and TRBJ2-7; 11 bases line up with TRBD2. J lost 2 bases, V lost 0 bases, and 9 bases had no gene match. Germline CDR1 and CDR2: SGHTA and FQGNSA. This CDR3 comprises 18 residues. In DNA form, the CDR3 reads TGTGCCAGCAGCTTAGCGACTGTAGCGGGGGGGCCTCCCTACGAGCAGTACTTC. It codes for CASSLATVAGGPPYEQYF.

The chain joins TRBV18 to TRBJ1-4; D may be TRBD1 (5 bases). Germline V gene lookup returns CDR1 KGHSH and CDR2 LQKENI. CDR3 length: 13 amino acids. V shed 6 bases and J shed 5 bases, with 10 bases lying between them. CDR3 sequence (DNA): TGTGCCAGCTCCCCGGGGGGGAATGAAAAACTGTTTTTT. Its translation: CASSPGGNEKLFF.

In this sample, this clone turned up a few times. The J gene is TRBJ2-3, the V gene TRBV6-1, with D possibly TRBD2 on 6 matching bases. The ends were cut back, 8 bases at V and 6 bases at J, with 15 bases in the middle. The CDR3 is 13 amino acids. The germline CDR1 and CDR2 sequences are MNHNS and SASEGT. As DNA, the CDR3 is TGTGCCAGCGCCGTCGGGAGCGTGGATACGCAGTATTTT. Translating gives CASAVGSVDTQYF.

Written as DNA, the CDR3 is TGTGCCAGCAGTTACTCTGGGACTTACGAGCAGTACTTC. Translating it yields CASSYSGTYEQYF. The chain couples TRBV6-5 to TRBJ2-7; weak D call: TRBD2 (6 bases). Trimming stripped 0 bases from V and 4 bases from J, with 7 bases between. There are 13 residues in the CDR3. Germline lookup yields CDR1 MNHEY and CDR2 SVGAGI.

This clone was counted a few times. The chain employs TRBV29-1 and TRBJ1-3, with 10 nucleotides matching TRBD1. Looked up from germline, CDR1 is SQVTM and CDR2 is ANQGSEA. This CDR3 has 13 amino acids. After removal of 7 bases from V and 2 bases from J, the junction contained 2 bases not matched to a gene. The CDR3 DNA sequence: TGCAGCGCTGGACAGGGGGCTGGAAACACCATATATTTT. Protein: CSAGQGAGNTIYF.

The rearrangement joins TRBV28 to TRBJ1-2, with TRBD1 matching over 10 bases. The CDR3 covers 17 residues. Germline CDR1 MDHEN, CDR2 SYDVKM. V trimming: 6 bases; J trimming: 8 bases; junction bases outside the gene matches: 18. The CDR3 DNA is TGTGCCAGCAGCCAGGGGGACAGGGGAATTGGGGGGGACGGCTACACCTTC. Protein product: CASSQGDRGIGGDGYTF.

The chain has TRBV2 and TRBJ1-5, with 8 bases aligning to TRBD1. Germline loops: CDR1 SNHLY, CDR2 FYNNEI. Trimming at V came to 6 bases and at J to 6 bases, leaving 10 bases not matched to a gene. The CDR3 has 15 amino acids. DNA for the CDR3: TGTGCCAGCAGCCCGACAGGGGTTGCCACTCAGCCCCAGCATTTT. This codes for CASSPTGVATQPQHF.

A single count supports this clone. The genes are TRBV6-5 and TRBJ1-1; 8 bases line up with TRBD1. This CDR3 is built from 16 residues. V shed 2 bases and J 7 bases; nucleotides not matched to a gene: 12. Germline CDR1 and CDR2: MNHEY and SVGAGI. The CDR3 loop is CASSYTDRAPRGEAFF. The CDR3 nucleotides are TGTGCCAGCAGTTACACGGACAGGGCGCCGCGAGGTGAAGCTTTCTTT.

The table lists this clone with a count of one. The chain links TRBV2 to TRBJ2-1; 11 nucleotides agree with TRBD1. V was pared by 6 bases and J by 14 bases, with 9 bases of the junction left unmatched. This CDR3 is built from 13 residues. Germline V gene data show CDR1 as SNHLY and CDR2 as FYNNEI. DNA for the CDR3: TGTGCCAGCAGGACCCCCCGGGACAGGGGGAAGTTCTTC. As protein: CASRTPRDRGKFF.

CDR3 sequence reads: CASNPSGTYEQYF. The CDR3 coding sequence is TGTGCCAGCAACCCTAGCGGCACCTACGAGCAGTACTTC. The V call is TRBV6-5, the J call TRBJ2-5, with 7 bases lining up with TRBD2. The J call is in doubt because the DNA end fits TRBJ2-7 better. The CDR3 consists of 13 residues. Germline loops: CDR1 MNHEY, CDR2 SVGAGI.

V is TRBV7-8 and J is TRBJ2-6; D not resolved. The V and J ends lost 3 bases and 0 bases respectively, with 6 bases between them. This CDR3 region has 15 residues. Germline-derived CDR1 and CDR2 are SGHVS and FQNEAQ. Here the CDR3 DNA reads TGTGCCAGCAGCTTCGGTAGCTCTGGGGCCAACGTCCTGACTTTC. Encoded protein: CASSFGSSGANVLTF.

The chain combines TRBV27 with TRBJ2-2, with 7 positions matching TRBD2. Germline trimming cut 1 base from V and 0 bases from J; bases unmatched to any gene: 5. Germline values: CDR1 MNHEY, CDR2 SMNVEV (reference sequence). CDR3 length: 17 residues. The CDR3 protein is CASSLWSSGANTGELFF. DNA for the CDR3: TGTGCCAGCAGTTTATGGTCCAGCGGGGCGAACACCGGGGAGCTGTTTTTT.

This rearrangement joins TRBV19 to TRBJ1-1; the D gene is possibly TRBD1 (5 bases). The CDR3 runs to 13 residues. V was clipped by 5 bases and J by 0 bases, with 7 bases between them. The V gene's germline CDR1 is LNHDA and CDR2 SQIVND (reference sequence). CDR3 protein: CASSRGMNTEAFF. Written as DNA, the CDR3 is TGTGCCAGTAGTCGGGGGATGAACACTGAAGCTTTCTTT.

The gene calls are TRBV5-4 and TRBJ2-1; 9 bases agree with TRBD2. CDR1 and CDR2 (germline): SGHNT, YYREEE (reference sequence). This CDR3 has 17 residues. V trimming: 2 bases; J trimming: 0 bases; junction bases outside the gene matches: 6. The CDR3 spells CASSLGAGGHSYNEQFF. DNA of the CDR3: TGTGCCAGCAGCTTAGGAGCGGGGGGCCACTCCTACAATGAGCAGTTCTTC.

V usage is TRBV7-9 and J usage is TRBJ1-2; 9 bases line up with TRBD1. CDR1 is SEHNR and CDR2 is FQNEAQ in the germline V gene (reference sequence). CDR3 length equals 14 residues. V gave up 4 bases and J gave up 3 bases; unmatched junction bases: 3. The CDR3 reads CASSSQGAYYGYTF. CDR3 DNA sequence: TGTGCCAGCAGCTCACAGGGGGCCTACTATGGCTACACCTTC.

The chain carries TRBV2 and TRBJ1-1; TRBD1 is a possible D gene (5 bases). The germline V and J ends were trimmed by 8 bases and 5 bases, with 6 bases remaining between them. Germline lookup yields CDR1 SNHLY and CDR2 FYNNEI. The CDR3 extends over 10 amino acids. The CDR3 reads CASRGTEAFF. The CDR3 region has the DNA TGTGCCAGCCGGGGGACTGAAGCTTTCTTT.

J is TRBJ2-3 and V is TRBV5-6; the D gene is possibly TRBD2 (6 bases). Looked up from germline, CDR1 is SGHDT and CDR2 is YYEEEE. The CDR3 sequence is 14 residues long. V dropped 4 bases and J dropped 2 bases, with 11 bases sitting between them. CDR3: CASSVGLNTDTQYF. The CDR3 coding sequence is TGTGCCAGCAGCGTGGGACTGAACACAGATACGCAGTATTTT.

The chain is built from TRBV2 and TRBJ2-3, with D unclear. Germline values: CDR1 SNHLY, CDR2 FYNNEI. The CDR3 runs 13 residues. V lost 3 bases and J 0 bases, leaving 4 bases between the germline ends. The CDR3 DNA reads TGTGCCAGCAGTGACGGGAGCACAGATACGCAGTATTTT. It yields the protein CASSDGSTDTQYF.